This TCR beta chain appears in the sequencing data of a study of shared clonotypes between healthy human individuals (dated by TCRdb to 2018 to 2020). Concerning the study at large: The cohort included three men and two women between 18 and 49 years of age. Per donor, leukapheresis produced somewhere between about 0.94 and 8.9 billion PBMCs. Per donor, three plates each were used for CD4 naive and CD4 memory, two for CD8 naive, and one for CD8 memory. Blood TCR repertoires of a handful of healthy adults were deeply sequenced to estimate repertoire size and the extent of clonotype sharing between individuals. Different laboratories and diverse techniques were used to prepare libraries and sequence TCR repertoires, to increase sequencing depth and limit assay-specific biases.

For the CD8 naive samples, CD45RO-negative cells were positively selected for CCR7, yielding a CD45RA+CCR7+ population from which TemRA cells were excluded. The donors were healthy, HIV-negative adults with no recently reported acute infections or vaccinations. All donors were Caucasian adults living in Nashville, Tennessee, USA. Blood was obtained by leukapheresis, after which PBMCs were separated by Ficoll-Histopaque density gradient centrifugation and cryopreserved in liquid nitrogen vapor phase. Purity and quantity of every magnetically sorted T cell population were checked by analytical flow cytometry. Genomic DNA was isolated from every sorted fraction and measured by UV absorbance on a Nanodrop 2000c. Using the deep immunoSEQ assay, TCR CDR3 regions were amplified from genomic DNA by multiplex PCR. Extracted genomic DNA from each cell subset was distributed evenly across all wells of several immunoSEQ 96-well plates, and each plate was treated as a replicate. For sorted subsets, each replicate PCR was loaded with 200 ng genomic DNA, equivalent to 30,000 to 35,000 T cell genomes. Purified libraries were quantified with a Qubit 3.0 fluorometer, sized on a Bioanalyzer 2100, and re-quantified with the KAPA Library Quantification kit. Every immunoSEQ 96-well plate was sequenced on a separate single-read 150-cycle Illumina NextSeq 550 flow cell. On the authors' methods: The immunoSEQ output contained only junctional sequences without quality scores, so filtering could not match that applied to full-length reads. Sequences were annotated with PyIR, a Python wrapper for IgBLAST v1.9, using IMGT germline references to assign V/J genes and CDR3. Reads were removed for weak V/J assignments (E-value above 1e-6), missing CDR3, stop codons, out-of-frame junctions, or ambiguous translated residues. A V3J clonotype was defined by an identical inferred V gene, J gene, and CDR3 amino acid sequence. The percentage overlap between two repertoires was calculated by dividing the number of shared unique clonotypes by the size of the smaller repertoire. Three approaches were used to assess repertoire richness: RTK rarefaction, the Chao1 estimator, and Recon v2.1 estimates of unobserved clonotypes. OLGA was used to compute generation probabilities for all TCRbeta clonotypes that the gDNA method yielded from a handful of donors. TCRdb took over this immuneACCESS table, retaining in-frame rearrangements with V and J assigned. Such tables are incomplete; in checked studies, under half of the missing clones stem from an unresolved V gene, and the remainder is unexplained. V and J calls plus clone size are reproduced from that table; the DNA served to infer D and trimming. The sample has about 580,000 clones on record, 95% to 98% of them singletons. 0.3% of the sample is held by the ten biggest clonotypes.

What the research found in general, with its limitations: Sampling was restricted to blood, and TCR repertoires in tissue are likely to differ from TCR repertoires in blood. The genetic and exposure-history diversity represented was limited by the small number of donors. Even with the large sequencing depth, rarefaction of the sorted-subset datasets indicated that sequencing was incomplete. Across a handful of donors, roughly 5% of naive CD4, more than 3% of naive CD8, 2.3% of memory CD4, and under 0.45% of memory CD8 clonotypes were shared. Naive subsets generally had larger estimated clonotype richness than memory subsets did. Based on pairwise subsampling, the degree of clonotype sharing among donors was expected to be affected by sequencing depth. Compared with non-shared clonotypes, clonotypes shared by all four sorted-subset donors had higher generation probabilities.

The germline V gene specifies MDHEN as CDR1 and SYDVKM as CDR2. The CDR3 holds 16 amino acids from the cysteine to the phenylalanine. Only the CDR3 DNA stays, 48 bases, in frame from base 1. The germline V end is reduced by 5 bases and the J end by 6 bases; junction bases left unmatched: 12. In regard to this clone: Its antigen specificity is not known. No quality values exist for individual bases; no much larger clone is one base distant.

Material: naive CD8+ T cells sorted from blood. The meaning of the sample's cell subset or site label: CD45RA+CCR7+. The clonotype originates from a man aged 30 to 45 in good health. The chain links TRBV28 with TRBJ2-1; the junction holds 8 bases that match TRBD2. The base sequence is TGTGCCAGCAGTCGAGACTTAGCGGGACTGGCCAATGAGCAGTTCTTC. The translation is CASSRDLAGLANEQFF.